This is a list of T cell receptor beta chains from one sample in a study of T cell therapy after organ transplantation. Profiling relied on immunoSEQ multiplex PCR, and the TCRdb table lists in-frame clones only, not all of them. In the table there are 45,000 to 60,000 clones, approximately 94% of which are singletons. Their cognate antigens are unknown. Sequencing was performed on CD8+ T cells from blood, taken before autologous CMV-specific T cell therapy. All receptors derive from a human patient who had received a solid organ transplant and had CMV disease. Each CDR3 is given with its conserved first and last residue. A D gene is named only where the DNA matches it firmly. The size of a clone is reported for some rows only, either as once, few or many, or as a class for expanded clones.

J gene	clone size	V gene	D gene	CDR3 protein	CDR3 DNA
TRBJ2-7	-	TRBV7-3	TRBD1	CASSYTRDRITYEQYF	TGTGCCAGCAGCTACACCCGGGACAGGATTACCTACGAGCAGTACTTC
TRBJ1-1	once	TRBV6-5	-	CASSFRASPNTEAFF	TGTGCCAGCAGCTTCCGGGCCTCTCCGAACACTGAAGCTTTCTTT
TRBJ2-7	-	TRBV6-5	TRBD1	CASSYLTGAPYEQYF	TGTGCCAGCAGTTACCTAACAGGGGCTCCCTACGAGCAGTACTTC
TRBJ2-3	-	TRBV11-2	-	CASSFLSGDSGTDTQYF	TGTGCCAGCAGCTTCCTCTCCGGGGACTCTGGCACAGATACGCAGTATTTT
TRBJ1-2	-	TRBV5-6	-	CASSGGAGGYTF	TGTGCCAGCAGCGGAGGTGCGGGGGGCTACACCTTC
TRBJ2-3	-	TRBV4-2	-	CASSQEKGGADTQYF	TGTGCCAGCAGCCAAGAGAAGGGGGGGGCGGATACGCAGTATTTT
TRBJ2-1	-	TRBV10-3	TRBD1	CAISETGGTYNEQFF	TGTGCCATCAGTGAGACAGGGGGCACCTACAATGAGCAGTTCTTC
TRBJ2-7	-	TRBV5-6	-	CASSSSTLARGPEQYF	TGTGCCAGCAGCTCCTCGACACTAGCCCGGGGTCCCGAGCAGTACTTC
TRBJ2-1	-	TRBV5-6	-	CASSLLGWDPEQFF	TGTGCCAGCAGCTTGCTCGGGTGGGATCCTGAGCAGTTCTTC
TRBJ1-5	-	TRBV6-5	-	CASSPTGGDQPQHF	TGTGCCAGCAGTCCGACAGGCGGGGATCAGCCCCAGCATTTT
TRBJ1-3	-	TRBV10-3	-	CAIHDRGLGNTIYF	TGTGCCATCCATGACCGGGGGCTAGGAAACACCATATATTTT
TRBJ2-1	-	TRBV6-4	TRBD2	CASSPTSGGADEQFF	TGTGCCAGCAGCCCGACTAGCGGGGGGGCGGATGAGCAGTTCTTC
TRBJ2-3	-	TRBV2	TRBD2	CASRKASGRTDTQYF	TGTGCCAGCCGTAAGGCTAGCGGGAGAACAGATACGCAGTATTTT
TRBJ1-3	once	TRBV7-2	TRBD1	CASSSPGQGMFGNTIYF	TGTGCCAGCAGCTCCCCGGGACAGGGGATGTTTGGAAACACCATATATTTT
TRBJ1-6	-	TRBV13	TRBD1	CASSTRTGGVNSPLHF	TGTGCCAGCAGCACGCGGACAGGGGGCGTAAATTCACCCCTCCACTTT
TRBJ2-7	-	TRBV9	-	CASSVRSTSRGGEQYF	TGTGCCAGCAGCGTCCGTTCAACGAGTAGGGGGGGCGAGCAGTACTTC
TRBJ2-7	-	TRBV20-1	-	CSAIFQGGRHF	TGCAGTGCAATATTTCAGGGGGGAAGGCACTTC